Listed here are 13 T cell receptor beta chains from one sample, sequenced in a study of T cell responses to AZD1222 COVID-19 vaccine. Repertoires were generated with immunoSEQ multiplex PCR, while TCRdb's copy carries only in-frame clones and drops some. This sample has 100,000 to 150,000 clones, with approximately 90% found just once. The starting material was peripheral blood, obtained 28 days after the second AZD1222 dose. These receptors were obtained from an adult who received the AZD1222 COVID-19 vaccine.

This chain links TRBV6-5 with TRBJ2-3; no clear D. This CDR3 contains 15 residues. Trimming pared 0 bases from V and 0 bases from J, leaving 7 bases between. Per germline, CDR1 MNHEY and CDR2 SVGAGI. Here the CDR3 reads CASSYSTVSTDTQYF. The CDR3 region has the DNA TGTGCCAGCAGTTACTCGACGGTGAGCACAGATACGCAGTATTTT.

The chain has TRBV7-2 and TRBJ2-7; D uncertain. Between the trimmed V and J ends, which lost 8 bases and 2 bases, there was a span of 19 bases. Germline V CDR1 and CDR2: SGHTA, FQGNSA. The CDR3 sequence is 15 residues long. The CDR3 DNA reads TGTGCCAGCTCCCCCGTATATGGCAGTGCCTACGAGCAGTACTTC. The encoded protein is CASSPVYGSAYEQYF.

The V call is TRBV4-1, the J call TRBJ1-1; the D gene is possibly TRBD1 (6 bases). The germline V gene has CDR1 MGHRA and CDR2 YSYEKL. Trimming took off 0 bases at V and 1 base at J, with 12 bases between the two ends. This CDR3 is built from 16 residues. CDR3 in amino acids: CASSQDPGHTNTEAFF. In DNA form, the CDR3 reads TGCGCCAGCAGCCAAGATCCGGGACACACGAACACTGAAGCTTTCTTT.

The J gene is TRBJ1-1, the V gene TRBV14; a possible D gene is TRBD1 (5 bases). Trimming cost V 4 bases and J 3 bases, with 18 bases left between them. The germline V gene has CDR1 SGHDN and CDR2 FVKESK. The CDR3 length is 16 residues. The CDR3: CASSPLGRPVDTEAFF. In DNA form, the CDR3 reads TGTGCCAGCAGCCCTCTGGGACGGCCAGTGGACACTGAAGCTTTCTTT.

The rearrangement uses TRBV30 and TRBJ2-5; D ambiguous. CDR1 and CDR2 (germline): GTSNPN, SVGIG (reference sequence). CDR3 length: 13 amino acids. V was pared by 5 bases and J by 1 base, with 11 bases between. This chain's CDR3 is CAWATVTQETQYF. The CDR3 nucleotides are TGTGCCTGGGCTACAGTGACCCAAGAGACCCAGTACTTC.

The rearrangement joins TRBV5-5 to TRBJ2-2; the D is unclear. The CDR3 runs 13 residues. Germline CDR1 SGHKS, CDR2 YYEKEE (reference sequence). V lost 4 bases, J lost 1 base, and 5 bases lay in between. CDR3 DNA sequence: TGTGCCAGCAGCCCCGGGAACACCGGGGAGCTGTTTTTT. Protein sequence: CASSPGNTGELFF.

CDR3 in DNA: TGTGCCATCAGTGAGCGGGACGGACTCTCCTACGAGCAGTACTTC. It specifies CAISERDGLSYEQYF. The chain is built from TRBV10-3 and TRBJ2-7, with D perhaps being TRBD1 or TRBD2 (5 bases each). The CDR3 consists of 15 residues. Trimming shortened V by 2 bases and J by 0 bases, and 11 bases separated the two germline ends. The V gene's germline CDR1 is ENHRY and CDR2 SYGVKD.

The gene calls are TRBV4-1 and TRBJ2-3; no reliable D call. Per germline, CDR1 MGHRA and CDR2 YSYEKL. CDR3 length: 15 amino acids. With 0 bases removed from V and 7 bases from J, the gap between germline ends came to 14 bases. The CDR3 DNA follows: TGCGCCAGCAGCCAAGATTTGACGACTGCTAATACGCAGTATTTT. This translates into CASSQDLTTANTQYF.

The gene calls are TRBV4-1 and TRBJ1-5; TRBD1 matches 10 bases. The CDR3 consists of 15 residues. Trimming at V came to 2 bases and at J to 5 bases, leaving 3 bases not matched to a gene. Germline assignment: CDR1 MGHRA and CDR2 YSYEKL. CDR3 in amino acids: CASSQRTGGYQPQHF. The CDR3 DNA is TGCGCCAGCAGCCAAAGGACAGGGGGGTATCAGCCCCAGCATTTT.

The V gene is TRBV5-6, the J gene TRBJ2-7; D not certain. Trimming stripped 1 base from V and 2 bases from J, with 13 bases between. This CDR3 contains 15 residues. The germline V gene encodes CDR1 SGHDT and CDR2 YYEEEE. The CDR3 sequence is CASSLTSFRAYEQYF. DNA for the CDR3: TGTGCCAGCAGCTTGACGAGTTTTAGGGCCTACGAGCAGTACTTC.

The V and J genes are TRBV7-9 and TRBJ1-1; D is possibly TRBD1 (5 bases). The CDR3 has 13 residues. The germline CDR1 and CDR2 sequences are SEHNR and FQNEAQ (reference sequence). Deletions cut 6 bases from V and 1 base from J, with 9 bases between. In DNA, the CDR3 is TGTGCCAGCAGTTGGGACGGGAACACTGAAGCTTTCTTT. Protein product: CASSWDGNTEAFF.

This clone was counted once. The CDR3: CASRGQSYSNQPQHF. The CDR3 DNA follows: TGTGCCAGCAGGGGACAGAGTTATAGCAATCAGCCCCAGCATTTT. The chain is built from TRBV6-5 and TRBJ1-5; the match to TRBD1 covers 7 bases. CDR3 length: 15 amino acids. Trimming cost V 6 bases and J 0 bases; bases outside gene matches: 5. The V gene's germline CDR1 is MNHEY and CDR2 SVGAGI.

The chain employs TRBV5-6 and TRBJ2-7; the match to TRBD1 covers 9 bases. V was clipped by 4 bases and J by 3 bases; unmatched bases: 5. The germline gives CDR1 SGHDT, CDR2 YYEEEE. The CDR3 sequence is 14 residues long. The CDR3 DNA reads TGTGCCAGCAGCGACGGACAGGGGAGCTACGAGCAGTACTTC. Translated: CASSDGQGSYEQYF.